The 21 T cell receptor beta chains given below trace back to one sample, sequenced in a study of blood T cell repertoires in COVID-19. Using immunoSEQ multiplex PCR, the repertoire was profiled, and TCRdb retains in-frame clones only, with some absent. Of approximately 57,000 clones listed, approximately 87% are singletons. The sample taken for sequencing was peripheral blood. The receptors come from a middle-aged man with active COVID-19.

The chain uses TRBV14 and TRBJ2-7, with 14 bases aligning to TRBD2. This CDR3 spans 16 amino acids. Trimming removed 1 base from V and 3 bases from J; junction bases left unmatched: 2. Germline values: CDR1 SGHDN, CDR2 FVKESK. The CDR3, as DNA: TGTGCCAGCAGCCAAGGACTAGCGGGAGGGTACTACGAGCAGTACTTC. As protein: CASSQGLAGGYYEQYF.

The chain recombines TRBV21-1 with TRBJ1-2; the table's D call of TRBD1 was not tested on the DNA. TRBV21-1 is shown as a pseudogene. CDR3 size: 16 residues. The CDR3 loop is CASSNIDRGPNYGYTF. The CDR3 DNA reads as TGTGCCAGCAGCAATATTGACAGGGGTCCTAACTATGGCTACACCTTC.

In this sample, this clone turned up once. The chain is built from TRBV30 and TRBJ2-5; 8 nucleotides align to TRBD2. V was clipped by 3 bases and J by 1 base; unmatched bases: 7. Germline loops: CDR1 GTSNPN, CDR2 SVGIG (reference sequence). This CDR3 spans 15 amino acids. CDR3 residues: CAWRGPSGPQETQYF. The CDR3, as DNA: TGTGCCTGGAGGGGACCTAGCGGGCCCCAAGAGACCCAGTACTTC.

The chain combines TRBV29-1 with TRBJ2-1; TRBD2 might be the D (5 bases). Trimming shortened V by 4 bases and J by 2 bases, and 9 bases separated the two germline ends. This CDR3 comprises 13 residues. Germline-derived CDR1 and CDR2 are SQVTM and ANQGSEA. The CDR3 nucleotides are TGCAGCGTTGGGGGAGACCCCTACAATGAGCAGTTCTTC. Residues: CSVGGDPYNEQFF.

The genes are TRBV28 and TRBJ1-2; weak D call: TRBD1 (5 bases). This CDR3 region has 13 residues. V was cut by 6 bases and J by 6 bases, with 14 bases left in between. The germline V gene has CDR1 MDHEN and CDR2 SYDVKM. CDR3 coding DNA: TGTGCCAGCAGCTTGGGGCGAGCGAATGGCTACACCTTC. Translation: CASSLGRANGYTF.

The genes are TRBV7-8 and TRBJ2-1; 7 bases line up with TRBD2. Germline CDR1 reads SGHVS; CDR2 reads FQNEAQ. This CDR3 has 16 amino acids. V was pared by 1 base and J by 3 bases, with 6 bases of the junction left unmatched. For the CDR3, the DNA is TGTGCCAGCAGCTTAGTGTTTAGGACTAGCTACAATGAGCAGTTCTTC. It yields the protein CASSLVFRTSYNEQFF.

Here the CDR3 reads CASSRDGTSAYEQYF. The CDR3 nucleotides read TGCGCCAGCAGTCGCGACGGGACTAGCGCCTACGAGCAGTACTTC. The genes are TRBV5-1 and TRBJ2-7; 10 nucleotides match TRBD2. With V trimmed by 5 bases and J by 2 bases, 7 bases remained unmatched. Germline V gives CDR1 SGHRS, CDR2 YFSETQ. This CDR3 has 15 residues.

CDR3: CASSPLAQETQYF. DNA for the CDR3: TGTGCCAGCAGTCCACTAGCCCAAGAGACCCAGTACTTC. The chain combines TRBV12-3 or TRBV12-4 with TRBJ2-5; D perhaps matches TRBD2 (6 bases). This CDR3 has 13 amino acids. V lost 5 bases and J 1 base, leaving 8 bases between the germline ends.

This clone appeared a few times. The CDR3 protein is CATSDTTRFGTGELFF. CDR3 DNA sequence: TGTGCCACCAGTGACACAACGAGGTTTGGCACCGGGGAGCTGTTTTTT. The chain recombines TRBV24-1 with TRBJ2-2; D is unclear. CDR3 length equals 16 residues. V gave up 4 bases and J gave up 4 bases, with 15 bases separating them. CDR1 is KGHDR, CDR2 SFDVKD, per germline.

J is TRBJ2-7 and V is TRBV18; 9 bases fit TRBD1. V was clipped by 2 bases and J by 4 bases; unmatched bases: 3. The CDR3 spans 14 residues. Germline lookup yields CDR1 KGHSH and CDR2 LQKENI. CDR3 in DNA: TGTGCCAGCTCACCAACAGGGGGCGGGTACGAGCAGTACTTC. The encoded protein is CASSPTGGGYEQYF.

The rearrangement uses TRBV11-3 and TRBJ1-4; tentative D call: TRBD1 (5 bases). CDR3 length equals 15 residues. Trimming removed 1 base from V and 7 bases from J, with 13 bases in between. In germline, CDR1 is SGHNT, CDR2 YENEEA. The CDR3 region is CASSLGGLPGEKLFF. The CDR3 DNA follows: TGTGCCAGCAGCTTAGGGGGACTCCCTGGTGAAAAACTGTTTTTT.

This chain connects TRBV5-1 to TRBJ1-4; 10 bases line up with TRBD1. This CDR3 is 16 amino acids long. Trimming cost V 5 bases and J 1 base; bases outside gene matches: 5. Germline loops: CDR1 SGHRS, CDR2 YFSETQ. The chain's CDR3 is CASRDDRGLTNEKLFF. In DNA, the CDR3 is TGCGCCAGCAGGGACGACAGGGGGCTAACTAATGAAAAACTGTTTTTT.

The chain is built from TRBV5-4 and TRBJ1-6, with a tentative D call TRBD1 (5 bases). Trimming stripped 0 bases from V and 0 bases from J, with 13 bases between. The CDR3 sequence is 18 residues long. Germline CDR1 SGHNT, CDR2 YYREEE (reference sequence). CDR3 residues: CASSLDQGPGSYNSPLHF. Written as DNA, the CDR3 is TGTGCCAGCAGCTTGGATCAGGGCCCGGGCTCCTATAATTCACCCCTCCACTTT.

The chain links TRBV7-2 to TRBJ2-1; 7 bases are a match to TRBD2. The CDR3 loop spans 16 amino acids. The ends lost 5 bases at V and 4 bases at J; junction bases unmatched: 11. Germline V gene sequence: CDR1 SGHTA, CDR2 FQGNSA. CDR3 sequence reads: CASSPPQRDPYNEQFF. As DNA, the CDR3 is TGTGCCAGCAGCCCCCCCCAGCGGGACCCTTACAATGAGCAGTTCTTC.

J is TRBJ1-1 and V is TRBV5-1; TRBD1 is a possible D gene (6 bases). The ends were cut back, 4 bases at V and 8 bases at J, with 9 bases in the middle. Germline V gene data show CDR1 as SGHRS and CDR2 as YFSETQ. The CDR3 spans 11 residues. The CDR3 reads CASSPTGEAFF. CDR3 coding DNA: TGCGCCAGCAGCCCAACAGGGGAAGCTTTCTTT.

This clone occurred once. The rearrangement uses TRBV5-4 and TRBJ1-2, with D perhaps matching TRBD1 (5 bases). The CDR3 is 15 residues long. V shed 0 bases and J shed 4 bases, with 13 bases lying between them. CDR1 is SGHNT, CDR2 YYREEE, per germline (reference sequence). The CDR3 DNA reads TGTGCCAGCAGCTTGGATCCGGGGGAGGGCTATGGCTACACCTTC. The encoded protein is CASSLDPGEGYGYTF.

The rearrangement uses TRBV6-5 and TRBJ1-1; 10 positions agree with TRBD1. The CDR3 covers 14 residues. Trimming at V came to 8 bases and at J to 4 bases, leaving 7 bases not matched to a gene. Germline V CDR1 and CDR2: MNHEY, SVGAGI. In nucleotides, the CDR3 is TGTGCCAGCTTGAGGGGACAGGGGTCCACTGAAGCTTTCTTT. Encoded protein: CASLRGQGSTEAFF.

The table lists this clone with a count of one. V is TRBV7-9 and J is TRBJ2-3, with 7 nucleotides matching TRBD2. Germline-derived CDR1 and CDR2 are SEHNR and FQNEAQ (reference sequence). Germline trimming cut 11 bases from V and 1 base from J; bases unmatched to any gene: 15. This CDR3 comprises 16 residues. The CDR3 DNA is TGTGCCCATCCCGTTGCCGCGGGAGTTCGCACAGATACGCAGTATTTT. Encoded protein: CAHPVAAGVRTDTQYF.

The chain uses TRBV5-5 and TRBJ2-7; 7 nucleotides line up with TRBD1. The ends lost 2 bases at V and 0 bases at J; junction bases unmatched: 5. This CDR3 is 15 amino acids long. Germline lookup yields CDR1 SGHKS and CDR2 YYEKEE (reference sequence). The chain's CDR3 is CASSLGTAPSYEQYF. The CDR3, as DNA: TGTGCCAGCAGCTTAGGGACAGCTCCCTCCTACGAGCAGTACTTC.

The chain links TRBV6-5 to TRBJ2-5; 9 nucleotides agree with TRBD1. The germline V gene encodes CDR1 MNHEY and CDR2 SVGAGI. The CDR3 is 15 residues long. With 6 bases clipped from V and 5 bases from J, the junction kept 10 bases outside the gene matches. CDR3 in amino acids: CASSKTGGAGETQYF. The CDR3 DNA sequence: TGTGCCAGCAGCAAAACAGGGGGCGCGGGGGAGACCCAGTACTTC.

The chain couples TRBV4-1 to TRBJ2-1, with 8 nucleotides matching TRBD2. Trimming cost V 0 bases and J 3 bases; bases outside gene matches: 10. CDR1 and CDR2 from the germline V gene are MGHRA and YSYEKL. This CDR3 spans 18 amino acids. The CDR3 loop reads CASSQDPASGFYYNEQFF. CDR3 bases: TGCGCCAGCAGCCAAGATCCGGCTAGCGGGTTTTACTACAATGAGCAGTTCTTC.